The 24 T cell receptor beta chains reported below all come from one sample, sequenced in a study of blood T cell repertoires in COVID-19. Data came from immunoSEQ multiplex PCR; TCRdb stores just in-frame clones and leaves some out. The profile covers some 300,000 clones, with about 88% appearing a single time and 2% to 2.5% taken by the ten largest. Sequencing used PBMCs or T cells enriched from blood (not recorded which). The source is a woman aged 60-70 years in a cohort exposed to, infected with or recovered from COVID-19 (not recorded which).

V usage is TRBV3-1 (or the pseudogene TRBV3-2) and J usage is TRBJ2-2; TRBD1 is a possible D gene (6 bases). V lost 3 bases and J 6 bases, leaving 11 bases between the germline ends. The CDR3 sequence is 14 residues long. Germline V gene lookup returns CDR1 LGHDT and CDR2 YNNKEL (reference sequence). CDR3 loop: CASSQATGPGELFF. The DNA for the CDR3 is TGTGCCAGCAGCCAGGCGACAGGTCCCGGGGAGCTGTTTTTT.

The chain links TRBV28 to TRBJ1-4; 10 bases match TRBD1. Looked up from germline, CDR1 is MDHEN and CDR2 is SYDVKM. CDR3 length: 15 residues. Trimming cost V 5 bases and J 5 bases; bases outside gene matches: 5. DNA for the CDR3: TGTGCCAGCAGTCCTCCGGGACAGGGGAATGAAAAACTGTTTTTT. This translates into CASSPPGQGNEKLFF.

The chain couples TRBV7-2 to TRBJ1-4; 8 bases fit TRBD1. Trimming removed 4 bases from V and 4 bases from J; junction bases left unmatched: 5. This CDR3 comprises 15 residues. The germline V gene has CDR1 SGHTA and CDR2 FQGNSA. CDR3 DNA sequence: TGTGCCAGCAGCTCAGGGACAGGAATTAATGAAAAACTGTTTTTT. It yields the protein CASSSGTGINEKLFF.

The chain joins TRBV11-2 to TRBJ2-1; the match to TRBD1 covers 9 bases. V trimming: 3 bases; J trimming: 7 bases; junction bases outside the gene matches: 13. The CDR3 runs to 17 residues. Germline assignment: CDR1 SGHAT and CDR2 FQNNGV. The CDR3 sequence: CASSFFRTGGYFNEQFF. The CDR3 DNA reads as TGTGCCAGCAGCTTTTTCCGTACAGGGGGCTATTTTAATGAGCAGTTCTTC. Full variable domain (rest looked up from reference TRBV11-2 and TRBJ2-1): EAGVAQSPRYKIIEKRQSVAFWCNPISGHATLYWYQQILGQGPKLLIQFQNNGVVDDSQLPKDRFSAERLKGVDSTLKIQPAKLEDSAVYLCASSFFRTGGYFNEQFFGPGTRLTVL.

A few counts support this clone. The V and J genes are TRBV5-1 and TRBJ2-1; 10 bases fit TRBD2. The CDR3 is made up of 15 amino acids. V dropped 4 bases and J dropped 8; count of bases not matched to a gene: 9. Germline V gene lookup returns CDR1 SGHRS and CDR2 YFSETQ. The CDR3 reads CASSPPTSGNDEQFF. CDR3 in DNA: TGCGCCAGCAGCCCTCCCACTAGCGGGAACGATGAGCAGTTCTTC.

The V call is TRBV5-1, the J call TRBJ2-2, with 7 nucleotides matching TRBD1. Trimming cost V 2 bases and J 1 base; bases outside gene matches: 2. The length of the CDR3 is 15 residues. Germline CDR1 SGHRS, CDR2 YFSETQ. Written as DNA, the CDR3 is TGCGCCAGCAGCTTTCGACAGGGGAACACCGGGGAGCTGTTTTTT. Translated: CASSFRQGNTGELFF.

The chain employs TRBV3-1 (or the pseudogene TRBV3-2) and TRBJ1-2; D might be TRBD1 (6 bases). This CDR3 has 13 amino acids. Germline V lookup: CDR1 LGHDT, CDR2 YNNKEL (reference sequence). V gave up 2 bases and J gave up 4 bases, with 8 bases separating them. CDR3 region: CASSQSGVYGYTF. The CDR3 DNA reads as TGTGCCAGCAGCCAATCAGGGGTCTATGGCTACACCTTC.

The chain recombines TRBV3-1 (or the pseudogene TRBV3-2) with TRBJ1-2; 9 bases line up with TRBD1. The germline V gene encodes CDR1 LGHDT and CDR2 YNNKEL (reference sequence). The CDR3 is made up of 13 amino acids. V trimming: 5 bases; J trimming: 8 bases; junction bases outside the gene matches: 6. CDR3: CASSERQGGGYTF. The CDR3 coding sequence is TGTGCCAGCAGCGAACGACAGGGGGGAGGCTACACCTTC.

This clone was counted many times. This chain connects TRBV7-3 to TRBJ2-2; 7 nucleotides line up with TRBD2. The V and J ends lost 5 bases and 4 bases, in that order; junction bases with no gene match: 10. CDR1 is SGHTA, CDR2 FQGTGA, per germline. The CDR3 has 16 amino acids. CDR3 residues: CASSPIRGRGTGELFF. The DNA for the CDR3 is TGTGCCAGCAGCCCCATTCGGGGGAGGGGCACCGGGGAGCTGTTTTTT.

The chain uses TRBV7-8 and TRBJ1-6; the D gene is possibly TRBD1 (6 bases). The germline V and J ends were trimmed by 5 bases and 0 bases, with 20 bases remaining between them. The CDR3 extends over 19 amino acids. Germline CDR1 and CDR2: SGHVS and FQNEAQ. The CDR3 region has the DNA TGTGCCAGCAGCACCCGCCCGACAGGTCCAAGCTCCTATAATTCACCCCTCCACTTT. Amino acids: CASSTRPTGPSSYNSPLHF.

The rearrangement links TRBV25-1 to TRBJ2-1; 10 positions match TRBD2. The junction had 11 bases not matched to a gene; V was cut back by 3 bases and J by 6 bases. Per the germline V gene, CDR1 is MGHDK and CDR2 is SYGVNS. This CDR3 has 17 residues. The CDR3 is CASSDHRGLASLNEQFF. CDR3 nucleotide sequence: TGTGCCAGCAGTGACCACCGGGGACTAGCGAGTCTCAATGAGCAGTTCTTC.

The chain is built from TRBV19 and TRBJ1-1; 7 bases are a match to TRBD1. CDR3 size: 14 residues. V was pared by 7 bases and J by 1 base, with 6 bases of the junction left unmatched. In germline, CDR1 is LNHDA, CDR2 SQIVND (reference sequence). CDR3 coding DNA: TGTGCCAGTATACAGGGGCTAAAGAACACTGAAGCTTTCTTT. The encoded protein is CASIQGLKNTEAFF.

This rearrangement joins TRBV5-1 to TRBJ2-3; 11 positions match TRBD2. The CDR3 is 16 residues long. The V segment lost 1 base and the J segment 3 bases; nucleotides outside the gene matches: 4. Germline lookup yields CDR1 SGHRS and CDR2 YFSETQ. The CDR3 loop is CASSLTSGRETDTQYF. The DNA for the CDR3 is TGCGCCAGCAGCTTGACTAGCGGGAGAGAGACAGATACGCAGTATTTT. The full variable domain, rest sourced from reference TRBV5-1 and TRBJ2-3, is KAGVTQTPRYLIKTRGQQVTLSCSPISGHRSVSWYQQTPGQGLQFLFEYFSETQRNKGNFPGRFSGRQFSNSRSEMNVSTLELGDSALYLCASSLTSGRETDTQYFGPGTRLTVL.

The chain carries TRBV28 and TRBJ2-1, with TRBD2 identical over 11 bases. There are 15 residues in the CDR3. Trimming cost V 7 bases and J 6 bases; bases outside gene matches: 8. Looked up from germline, CDR1 is MDHEN and CDR2 is SYDVKM. The CDR3 loop reads CASNPTSGKTNEQFF. CDR3 coding DNA: TGTGCCAGCAACCCGACTAGCGGGAAAACCAATGAGCAGTTCTTC.

The chain joins TRBV5-1 to TRBJ2-5; tentative D call: TRBD2 (5 bases). CDR3 length equals 14 residues. The germline gives CDR1 SGHRS, CDR2 YFSETQ. V dropped 4 bases and J dropped 5 bases, with 15 bases sitting between them. CDR3 in amino acids: CASSKDLQRETQYF. CDR3 in DNA: TGCGCCAGCAGCAAGGACTTGCAGCGGGAGACCCAGTACTTC.

The chain joins TRBV5-1 to TRBJ1-2, with 7 bases that match TRBD1. With V trimmed by 3 bases and J by 6 bases, 8 bases remained unmatched. This CDR3 has 14 residues. Germline V gene lookup returns CDR1 SGHRS and CDR2 YFSETQ. This chain's CDR3 is CASSSYRQGHGYTF. In nucleotides, the CDR3 is TGCGCCAGCAGCTCGTACCGACAGGGCCATGGCTACACCTTC.

This clone was seen once. The chain carries TRBV5-3 and TRBJ1-4; possible D gene TRBD1, 6 bases. TRBV5-3 is an ORF, with its function uncertain. Deletions cut 3 bases from V and 3 bases from J, with 12 bases between. The CDR3 runs to 15 residues. CDR3 DNA sequence: TGTGCCAGAAGCTGTGGGGGGGCATCTAATGAAAAACTGTTTTTT. This sequence encodes CARSCGGASNEKLFF.

The V and J genes are TRBV28 and TRBJ1-1; D is possibly TRBD1 (6 bases). Trimming took off 2 bases at V and 1 base at J, with 14 bases between the two ends. Germline values: CDR1 MDHEN, CDR2 SYDVKM. The CDR3 has 16 amino acids. Written as DNA, the CDR3 is TGTGCCAGCAGTTTACCCCCAGGGGCATCGAACACTGAAGCTTTCTTT. Protein: CASSLPPGASNTEAFF.

V is TRBV28 and J is TRBJ2-2, with 8 bases aligning to TRBD2. The CDR3 has 15 residues. V was clipped by 8 bases and J by 5 bases; unmatched bases: 10. CDR1 MDHEN and CDR2 SYDVKM come from the germline V gene. For the CDR3, the DNA is TGTGCCAGCCGTCGAAGCGGGGGAGGAACCGGGGAGCTGTTTTTT. Residues: CASRRSGGGTGELFF.

This sequence joins TRBV30 and TRBJ1-1; 8 positions agree with TRBD1. Germline-derived CDR1 and CDR2 are GTSNPN and SVGIG (reference sequence). The junction had 4 bases not matched to a gene; V was cut back by 3 bases and J by 1 base. The CDR3 contains 14 residues. This chain's CDR3 is CAWRGTGPNTEAFF. The CDR3 nucleotides read TGTGCCTGGAGGGGGACAGGACCGAACACTGAAGCTTTCTTT.

The chain is built from TRBV28 and TRBJ1-5; D gene ambiguous. This CDR3 region has 16 residues. CDR1 and CDR2 (germline): MDHEN, SYDVKM. Trimming shortened V by 7 bases and J by 0 bases, and 16 bases separated the two germline ends. The CDR3 DNA reads as TGTGCCAGCACCAAAACGGGGATTTATAGCAATCAGCCCCAGCATTTT. Protein sequence: CASTKTGIYSNQPQHF.

The chain links TRBV18 to TRBJ1-5, with TRBD1 as a possible D gene (5 bases). This CDR3 comprises 14 residues. Germline V gene sequence: CDR1 KGHSH, CDR2 LQKENI. V lost 3 bases, J lost 4 bases, and 10 bases lay in between. The CDR3 DNA follows: TGTGCCAGCTCACCCCAAGACAGAAATCAGCCCCAGCATTTT. Amino acid sequence: CASSPQDRNQPQHF.

The V call is TRBV11-2, the J call TRBJ2-1, with D possibly matching TRBD1 (5 bases). Trimming cost V 5 bases and J 6 bases, with 14 bases left between them. Germline CDR1 SGHAT, CDR2 FQNNGV. The CDR3 runs 14 residues. The CDR3 bases are TGTGCCAGCAGCATTAGAACGGACATCAATGAGCAGTTCTTC. Amino acids: CASSIRTDINEQFF.

The CDR3, as DNA: TGTGCCAGTAGCAGGGGGCTACCTTACAATGAGCAGTTCTTC. Residues: CASSRGLPYNEQFF. The V call is TRBV19, the J call TRBJ2-1; 8 nucleotides align to TRBD1. Germline V gene lookup returns CDR1 LNHDA and CDR2 SQIVND (reference sequence). This CDR3 is 14 amino acids long. J was trimmed by 4 bases and V by 6 bases; bases with no gene match: 5.